This T cell receptor beta chain was sequenced in a study of regulatory T cells in long-lasting Graves disease. The germline V and J ends were trimmed by 7 bases and 4 bases, with 14 bases remaining between them. The CDR3 consists of 13 residues. Germline CDR1 and CDR2: SQVTM and ANQGSEA. Time point specified: newly diagnosed GD, antithyroid drugs for less than 3 months. From RNA extracted from PBMCs, the TCR library was made. Patient provenance is recorded as an endocrinology department in Xi'an, China. For TCR beta, libraries came from iRepertoire HTBI primers and Arm-PCR of CDR3 regions. TCRdb processed the multiplex PCR reads anew with MiXCR; each CDR3 protein has one entry. The table records a few hundred thousand distinct CDR3 sequences, around 15% of them present only once. These data were also filed under a second study, of T cells in Graves' hyperthyroidism and ophthalmopathy. That work adds: Subjects aged 18 to 65 presented with newly diagnosed hyperthyroidism of less than 2 months' duration. Carried out on the TCR CDR3, a first-round RT-PCR used the HTBI primer set.

The chain uses TRBV29-1 and TRBJ2-1; D is undetermined. Sequenced material: peripheral blood mononuclear cells (PBMCs), taken at new diagnosis, from a patient treated with antithyroid drugs. This TCR was recovered from a woman under 30 with Graves disease. CDR3 bases: TGCAGCGCCCCCGCGACGGCGTACAATGAGCAGTTCTTC. It translates to CSAPATAYNEQFF.